The clone carrying this TCR beta chain was recorded many times. What it binds is unknown. The TCR beta libraries were generated through quantitative 5'-RACE incorporating molecular barcodes. TCRdb re-called the 5' RACE reads through MiXCR, storing one row per CDR3 protein. Of 700,000 to 1,000,000 distinct CDR3 sequences in the sample, over 9.5% are singletons; the top ten hold roughly 0.51%. From germline, CDR1 is SEHNR and CDR2 FQNEAQ (reference sequence). The CDR3 extends over 15 amino acids. Losses at the gene ends were 2 bases for V and 10 bases for J; bases not matched to a gene: 5. The data originate from a study of CD8 T cells in ankylosing spondylitis. General study findings and limits: Blood from ankylosing spondylitis patients appeared to carry a characteristic roughly 8-variant TCR beta motif. Reactive arthritis synovial fluid and blood previously showed some of these motif variants.

V and J are TRBV7-9 and TRBJ2-1; the match to TRBD2 covers 13 bases. Input material: blood, either unsorted or a sorted T cell fraction (not recorded which). The TCR originated in a male donor with ankylosing spondylitis. In DNA, the CDR3 is TGTGCCAGCAGCTTAAGACTAGCGGGAGGAGGGGAGCAGTTCTTC. It specifies CASSLRLAGGGEQFF.